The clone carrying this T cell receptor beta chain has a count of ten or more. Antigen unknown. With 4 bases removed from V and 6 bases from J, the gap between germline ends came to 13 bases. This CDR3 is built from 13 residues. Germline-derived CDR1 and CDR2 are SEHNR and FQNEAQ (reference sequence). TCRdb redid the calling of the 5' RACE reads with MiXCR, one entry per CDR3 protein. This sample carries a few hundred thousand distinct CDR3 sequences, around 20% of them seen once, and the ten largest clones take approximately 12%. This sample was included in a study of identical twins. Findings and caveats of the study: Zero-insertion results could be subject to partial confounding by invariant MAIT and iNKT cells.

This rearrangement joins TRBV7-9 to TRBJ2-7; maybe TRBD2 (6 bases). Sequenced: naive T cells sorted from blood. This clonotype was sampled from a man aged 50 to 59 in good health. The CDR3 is CASSYRGYGEQYF. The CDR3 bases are TGTGCCAGCAGCTATCGGGGGTATGGCGAGCAGTACTTC.